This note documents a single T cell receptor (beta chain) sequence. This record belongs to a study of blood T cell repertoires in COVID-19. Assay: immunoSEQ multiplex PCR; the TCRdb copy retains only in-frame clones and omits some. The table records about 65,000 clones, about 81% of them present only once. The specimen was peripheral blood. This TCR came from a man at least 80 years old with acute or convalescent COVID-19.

The CDR3 here is CASSPPYGGGPNEQFF. For the CDR3, the DNA is TGTGCCAGCTCACCACCTTACGGGGGGGGCCCTAATGAGCAGTTCTTC. V gene TRBV18 combines with J gene TRBJ2-1; 8 bases agree with TRBD2. The length of the CDR3 is 16 residues. Germline V CDR1 and CDR2: KGHSH, LQKENI. After removal of 0 bases from V and 7 bases from J, the junction contained 8 bases not matched to a gene.